This T cell receptor beta chain is drawn from a study of T cell repertoires in cytomegalovirus infection. Of note for this clonotype: Its antigen is currently unknown.

Each CDR3 protein is one row after TCRdb ran MiXCR on the reads. The profile shows some 350,000 distinct CDR3 sequences, 34% of them singletons. This CDR3 spans 15 amino acids. CDR1 is SGHRS, CDR2 YFSETQ, per germline. Trimming left V 4 bases short and J 2 bases short, with 13 bases between. The J gene is TRBJ2-1, the V gene TRBV5-1, with D hard to call. The material sequenced was cultured PBMCs, taken from culture after CMV antigen stimulation. The clonotype originates from a human donor in good health (CMV status not recorded). Some clones in this sample may be carry-over from other donors' samples. The CDR3 is CASSPPRPPYNEQFF. The CDR3 bases are TGCGCCAGCAGCCCGCCGCGGCCCCCCTACAATGAGCAGTTCTTC.